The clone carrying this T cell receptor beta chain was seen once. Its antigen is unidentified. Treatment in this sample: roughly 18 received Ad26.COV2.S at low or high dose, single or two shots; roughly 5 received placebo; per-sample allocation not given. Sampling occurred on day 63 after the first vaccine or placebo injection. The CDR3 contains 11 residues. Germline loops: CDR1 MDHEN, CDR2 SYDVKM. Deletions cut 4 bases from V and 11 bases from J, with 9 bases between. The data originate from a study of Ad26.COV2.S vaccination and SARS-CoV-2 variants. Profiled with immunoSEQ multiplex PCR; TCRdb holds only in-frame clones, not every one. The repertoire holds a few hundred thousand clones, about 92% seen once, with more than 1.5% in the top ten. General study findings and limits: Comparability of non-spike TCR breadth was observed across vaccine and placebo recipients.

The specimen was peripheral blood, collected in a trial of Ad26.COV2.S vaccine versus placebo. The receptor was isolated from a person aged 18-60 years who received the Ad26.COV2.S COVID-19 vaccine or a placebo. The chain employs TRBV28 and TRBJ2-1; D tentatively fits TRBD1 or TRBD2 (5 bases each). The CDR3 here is CASSSPGQQFF. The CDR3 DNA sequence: TGTGCCAGCAGTTCACCGGGACAGCAGTTCTTC.